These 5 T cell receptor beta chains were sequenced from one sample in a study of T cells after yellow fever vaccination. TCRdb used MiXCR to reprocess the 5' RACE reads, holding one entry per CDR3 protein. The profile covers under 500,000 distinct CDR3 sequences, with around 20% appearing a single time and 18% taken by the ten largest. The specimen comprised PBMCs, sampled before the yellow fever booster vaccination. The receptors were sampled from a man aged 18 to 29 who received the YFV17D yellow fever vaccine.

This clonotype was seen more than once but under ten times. The CDR3 loop reads CASSPLRVLGPRDQETQYF. The CDR3 region has the DNA TGTGCCAGCAGCCCTCTCAGGGTGCTCGGGCCGCGGGACCAAGAGACCCAGTACTTC. The gene calls are TRBV27 and TRBJ2-5, with D possibly called TRBD1 or TRBD2 (5 bases each). Trimming pared 6 bases from V and 0 bases from J, leaving 26 bases between. Germline values: CDR1 MNHEY, CDR2 SMNVEV (reference sequence). This CDR3 comprises 19 residues.

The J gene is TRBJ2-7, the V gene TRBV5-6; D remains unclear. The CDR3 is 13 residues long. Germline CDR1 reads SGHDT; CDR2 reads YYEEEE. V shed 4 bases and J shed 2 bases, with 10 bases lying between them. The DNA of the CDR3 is TGTGCCAGCAGCCCCGTAGGACCCTACGAGCAGTACTTC. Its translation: CASSPVGPYEQYF.

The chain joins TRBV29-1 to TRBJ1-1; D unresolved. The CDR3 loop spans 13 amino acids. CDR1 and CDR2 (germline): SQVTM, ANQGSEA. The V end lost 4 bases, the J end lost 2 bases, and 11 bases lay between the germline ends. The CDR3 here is CSVVLDRNTEAFF. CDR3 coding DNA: TGCAGCGTTGTCTTGGACCGAAACACTGAAGCTTTCTTT.

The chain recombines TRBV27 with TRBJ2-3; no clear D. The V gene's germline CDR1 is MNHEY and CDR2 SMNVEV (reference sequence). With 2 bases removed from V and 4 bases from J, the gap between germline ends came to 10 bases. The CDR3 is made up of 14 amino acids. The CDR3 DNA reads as TGTGCCAGCAGTTTACTCGGTACTCCAGATACGCAGTATTTT. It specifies CASSLLGTPDTQYF.

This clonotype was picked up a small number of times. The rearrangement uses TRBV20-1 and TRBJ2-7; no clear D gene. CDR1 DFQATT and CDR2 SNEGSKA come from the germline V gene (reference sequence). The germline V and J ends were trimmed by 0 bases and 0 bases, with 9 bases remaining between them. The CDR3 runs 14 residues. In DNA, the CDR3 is TGCAGTGCTAGAGACGCCGCGAGCTCCTACGAGCAGTACTTC. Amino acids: CSARDAASSYEQYF.